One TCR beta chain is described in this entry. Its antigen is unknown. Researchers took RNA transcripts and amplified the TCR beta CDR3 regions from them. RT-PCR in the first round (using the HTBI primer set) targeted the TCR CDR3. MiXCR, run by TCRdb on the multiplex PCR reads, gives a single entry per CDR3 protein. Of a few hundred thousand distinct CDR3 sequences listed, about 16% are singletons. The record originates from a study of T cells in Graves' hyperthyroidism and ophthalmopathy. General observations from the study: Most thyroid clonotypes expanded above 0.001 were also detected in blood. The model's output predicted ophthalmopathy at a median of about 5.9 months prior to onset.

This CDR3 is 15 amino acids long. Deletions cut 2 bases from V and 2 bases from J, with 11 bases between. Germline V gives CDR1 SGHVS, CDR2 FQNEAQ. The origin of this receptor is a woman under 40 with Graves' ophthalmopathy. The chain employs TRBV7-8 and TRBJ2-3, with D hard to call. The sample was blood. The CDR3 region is CASSLLERITDTQYF. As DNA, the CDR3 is TGTGCCAGCAGCTTACTTGAGAGAATCACAGATACGCAGTATTTT. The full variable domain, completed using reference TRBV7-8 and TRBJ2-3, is GAGVSQSPRYKVAKRGQDVALRCDPISGHVSLFWYQQALGQGPEFLTYFQNEAQLDKSGLPSDRFFAERPEGSVSTLKIQRTQQEDSAVYLCASSLLERITDTQYFGPGTRLTVL.